A selection of T cell receptor beta chains follows, all from one sample in a study of neurological immune-mediated disorders. MiXCR, run by TCRdb on the 5' RACE reads, gives a single entry per CDR3 protein. In the table there are about 66,000 distinct CDR3 sequences, roughly 4.8% of which are singletons. Sequencing input: PBMCs. The receptors stem from a young man with multiple sclerosis. The CDR3 runs from the conserved cysteine through the conserved F or W. A D gene is named only where the DNA matches it firmly. Size values are once, few and many counts, or a class for expanded clones, and some rows have none.

>many|.|TRBJ2-3|TRBV6-1
TGTGCCAGCAGTGAACGGGACCCGGGGGATACGCAGTATTTT
CASSERDPGDTQYF
>many|.|TRBJ1-4|TRBV12-3/TRBV12-4
TGTGCCAGCAGTCGGACAAGCTCTAAACTGTTTTTT
CASSRTSSKLFF
>few|.|TRBJ1-6|TRBV9
TGTGCCAGCAGCGTAGGGGGGAATTCACCCCTCCACTTT
CASSVGGNSPLHF
>many|.|TRBJ2-5|TRBV20-1
TGCAGTCTCGAAGACGATCGGGAGACCCAGTACTTC
CSLEDDRETQYF
>many|TRBD1|TRBJ1-5|TRBV5-1
TGCGCCAGCAGCGCGGGACAGGGTAGCAATCAGCCCCAGCATTTT
CASSAGQGSNQPQHF
>.|TRBD1|TRBJ1-1|TRBV20-1
TGCAGTGCTAGACAGGGGGCCGCTGGCATGAACACTGAAGCTTTCTTT
CSARQGAAGMNTEAFF
>many|.|TRBJ2-7|TRBV7-2
TGTGCCAGCAGCTTAGGAGACGTCAGATACTCCTACGAGCAGTACTTC
CASSLGDVRYSYEQYF
>.|.|TRBJ1-2|TRBV5-1
TGCGCCAGCAGCTTGGCCCGACAGGCCGGTGGCTACACCTTC
CASSLARQAGGYTF
>many|TRBD2|TRBJ2-3|TRBV7-6
TGTGCCAGCAGCTTAGCGCCCGGCGGGGGGGTGACAGATACGCAGTATTTT
CASSLAPGGGVTDTQYF
>many|.|TRBJ2-6|TRBV12-3/TRBV12-4
TGTGCCAGCAGACCCCAGGGTACTGGGGCCAACGTCCTGACTTTC
CASRPQGTGANVLTF
>few|.|TRBJ1-4|TRBV2
TGTGCCAGCCTCCCCCCCCGGACCGTCGGAGAAAAACTGTTTTTT
CASLPPRTVGEKLFF
>many|.|TRBJ2-1|TRBV4-1
TGCGCCAGCAGCCAACCGGGACGAGACCGGGGCTACAATGAGCAGTTCTTC
CASSQPGRDRGYNEQFF
>.|TRBD1|TRBJ2-7|TRBV20-1
TGCAGTGCTAAAGACAGGGTCGAGCAGTACTTC
CSAKDRVEQYF
>many|TRBD1|TRBJ1-2|TRBV20-1
TGCAGTGCTACCGGGACAGGGGGATCCTATGGCTACACCTTC
CSATGTGGSYGYTF
>many|.|TRBJ2-7|TRBV14
TGTGCCAGCAGCCACTTCGGGAGGGGGCACTACGAGCAGTACTTC
CASSHFGRGHYEQYF
>many|.|TRBJ2-6|TRBV4-1
TGCGCCAGCAGCCAAGGTGGACTCGGCCACGTCCTGACTTTC
CASSQGGLGHVLTF
>few|TRBD1|TRBJ1-1|TRBV5-1
TGCGCCAGCAGCTCCGGGACAGGGGCTGAAGCTTTCTTT
CASSSGTGAEAFF
>many|.|TRBJ2-1|TRBV11-3
TGTGCCAGCAGCTTAGGGGGAGCAGACAATGAGCAGTTCTTC
CASSLGGADNEQFF
>many|.|TRBJ1-1|TRBV7-9
TGTGCCAGCAGGCGGGGGCAGGGTACTGAAGCTTTCTTT
CASRRGQGTEAFF
>many|TRBD1|TRBJ1-6|TRBV20-1
TGCAGTGCTCAAACAGGGGTAGCTTCACCCCTCCACTTT
CSAQTGVASPLHF
>many|.|TRBJ2-1|TRBV9
TGTGCCAGCAGCGTAGGGGGGACTGTCAATGAGCAGTTCTTC
CASSVGGTVNEQFF
>many|.|TRBJ2-1|TRBV28
TGTGCCAGCGGGGGCTTTGAATACAATGAGCAGTTCTTC
CASGGFEYNEQFF
>many|.|TRBJ2-3|TRBV5-4
TGTGCCAGCAGCTTGGCCCTGGGCACAGATACGCAGTATTTT
CASSLALGTDTQYF
>many|.|TRBJ1-1|TRBV7-9
TGTGCCAGCAGTCCTTCGCTCGGCATGAACACTGAAGCTTTCTTT
CASSPSLGMNTEAFF
>many|TRBD2|TRBJ2-3|TRBV7-6
TGTGCCAGCAGCTCAACGGGGGGGCCAGCTACGCAGTATTTT
CASSSTGGPATQYF
>many|.|TRBJ1-1|TRBV27
TGTGCCAGCAGTTTAATAGCTCGGTCGAACACTGAAGCTTTCTTT
CASSLIARSNTEAFF
>many|TRBD1|TRBJ1-4|TRBV29-1
TGCAGCGTTGAAATCAGCAGGGGGCGACGTGAAAAACTGTTTTTT
CSVEISRGRREKLFF
>many|.|TRBJ2-7|TRBV5-8
TGTGCCAGCAGCTTGGCCGCAGGGCAAATCTACGAGCAGTACTTC
CASSLAAGQIYEQYF
>many|TRBD1|TRBJ1-2|TRBV7-9
TGTGCCAGCACCTCGACAGGGGGCCCTTCCTATGGCTACACCTTC
CASTSTGGPSYGYTF